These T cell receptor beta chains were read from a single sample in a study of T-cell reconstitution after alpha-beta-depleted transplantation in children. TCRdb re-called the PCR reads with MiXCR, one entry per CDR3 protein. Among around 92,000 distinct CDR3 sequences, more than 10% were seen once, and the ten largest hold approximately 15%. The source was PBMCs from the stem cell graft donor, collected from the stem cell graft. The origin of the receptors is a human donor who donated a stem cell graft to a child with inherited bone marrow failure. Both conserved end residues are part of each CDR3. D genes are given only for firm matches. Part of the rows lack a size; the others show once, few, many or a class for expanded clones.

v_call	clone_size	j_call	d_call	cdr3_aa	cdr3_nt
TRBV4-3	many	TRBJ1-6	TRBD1	CASSRLTGANSPLHF	TGCGCCAGCAGCCGCCTCACAGGGGCGAATTCACCCCTCCACTTT
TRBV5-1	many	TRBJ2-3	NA	CASSPGEFDTQYF	TGCGCCAGCAGCCCCGGGGAATTCGATACGCAGTATTTT
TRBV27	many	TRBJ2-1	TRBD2	CASSLQTSGKQFF	TGTGCCAGCAGTCTGCAAACTAGCGGCAAGCAGTTCTTC
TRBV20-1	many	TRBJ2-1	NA	CSAYRGSYNEQFF	TGCAGTGCTTACCGGGGCAGCTACAATGAGCAGTTCTTC
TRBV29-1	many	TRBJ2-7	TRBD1	CSAGTDYEQYF	TGCAGCGCGGGGACAGACTACGAGCAGTACTTC
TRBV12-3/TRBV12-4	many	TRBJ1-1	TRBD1	CASSFRQGWRAFF	TGTGCCAGCAGTTTTCGACAGGGCTGGAGAGCTTTCTTT
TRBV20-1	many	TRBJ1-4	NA	CSARGGGNNEKLFF	TGCAGTGCTAGAGGGGGGGGGAATAATGAAAAACTGTTTTTT
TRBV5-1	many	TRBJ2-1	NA	CASSFQGDEQFF	TGCGCCAGCAGCTTTCAGGGAGATGAGCAGTTCTTC
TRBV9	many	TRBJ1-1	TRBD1	CASSEGQGTNTEAFF	TGTGCCAGCAGCGAAGGACAGGGTACGAACACTGAAGCTTTCTTT
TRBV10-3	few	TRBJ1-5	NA	CAISPDISNQPQHF	TGTGCCATCAGCCCCGATATTAGCAATCAGCCCCAGCATTTT
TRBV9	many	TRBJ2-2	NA	CASSVESEAVAGELFF	TGTGCCAGCAGCGTAGAATCGGAGGCTGTCGCCGGGGAGCTGTTTTTT
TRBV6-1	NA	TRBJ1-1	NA	CASSTGVMNTEAFF	TGTGCCAGCAGTACGGGGGTCATGAACACTGAAGCTTTCTTT
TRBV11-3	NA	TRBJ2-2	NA	CASSSVSGGELFF	TGTGCCAGCAGCTCGGTATCGGGCGGGGAGCTGTTTTTT
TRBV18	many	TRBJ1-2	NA	CASSYGTPSSPYGYTF	TGTGCCAGCTCATATGGTACGCCTTCGAGTCCCTATGGCTACACCTTC
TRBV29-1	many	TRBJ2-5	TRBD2	CSVIGLEETQYF	TGCAGCGTGATAGGACTAGAAGAGACCCAGTACTTC
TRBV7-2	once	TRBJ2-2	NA	CASTLGGGNGELFF	TGTGCCAGCACCCTCGGCGGAGGGAACGGGGAGCTGTTTTTT
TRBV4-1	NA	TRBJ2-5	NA	CASSQARDPETQYF	TGCGCCAGCAGCCAAGCCCGCGACCCAGAGACCCAGTACTTC
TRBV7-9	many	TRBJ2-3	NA	CASSSSTGSGTDTQYF	TGTGCCAGCAGCTCCTCGACAGGCAGCGGCACAGATACGCAGTATTTT
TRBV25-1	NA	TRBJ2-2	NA	CASSGRTRGTGELFF	TGTGCCAGCAGCGGACGGACCCGCGGGACCGGGGAGCTGTTTTTT
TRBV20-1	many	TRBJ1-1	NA	CSASRGRSRGTEAFF	TGCAGTGCTAGTAGGGGCCGCAGTAGGGGTACTGAAGCTTTCTTT
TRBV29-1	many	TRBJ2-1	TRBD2	CSVLGTSGENPTYNEQFF	TGCAGCGTTTTAGGGACTAGCGGGGAAAACCCCACCTACAATGAGCAGTTCTTC
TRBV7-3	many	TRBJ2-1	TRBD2	CASSFSGGPYNEQFF	TGTGCCAGCAGCTTTAGCGGGGGCCCTTACAATGAGCAGTTCTTC
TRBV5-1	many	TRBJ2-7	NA	CASSLDTISVPYEQYF	TGCGCCAGCAGCTTGGATACCATATCGGTACCCTACGAGCAGTACTTC
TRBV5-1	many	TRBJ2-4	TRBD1	CASSLMYPTGEDIQYF	TGCGCCAGCAGCTTGATGTACCCGACAGGGGAGGACATTCAGTACTTC
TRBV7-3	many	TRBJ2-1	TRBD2	CASSLVVGGGDNEQFF	TGTGCCAGCAGCTTAGTAGTGGGCGGGGGGGACAATGAGCAGTTCTTC
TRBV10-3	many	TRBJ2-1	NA	CAISESIVRGLFF	TGTGCCATCAGTGAGTCGATCGTAAGGGGTCTGTTCTTC
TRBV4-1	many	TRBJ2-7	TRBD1	CASSQGWDSTYEQYF	TGCGCCAGCAGCCAAGGCTGGGACAGTACCTACGAGCAGTACTTC
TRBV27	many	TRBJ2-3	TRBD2	CASSLGTRGGTQYF	TGTGCCAGCAGCCTCGGGACTAGGGGGGGTACGCAGTATTTT
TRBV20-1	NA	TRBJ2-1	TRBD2	CSAKTSGGYSYNEQFF	TGCAGTGCTAAGACTAGCGGGGGGTACTCCTACAATGAGCAGTTCTTC
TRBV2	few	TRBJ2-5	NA	CASSGYSQETQYF	TGTGCCAGCAGTGGGTACAGCCAAGAGACCCAGTACTTC
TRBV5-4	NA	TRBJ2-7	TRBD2	CASSLGSGSNEQYF	TGTGCCAGCAGCTTGGGGAGCGGGAGTAACGAGCAGTACTTC
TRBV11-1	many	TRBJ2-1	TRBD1	CASSRGQGEYNEQFF	TGTGCCAGCAGCCGGGGACAGGGAGAGTACAATGAGCAGTTCTTC
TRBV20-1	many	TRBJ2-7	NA	CSAYRQDHYEQYF	TGCAGTGCATACCGACAGGACCACTACGAGCAGTACTTC
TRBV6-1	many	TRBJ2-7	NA	CASSRTVSLYEQYF	TGTGCCAGCAGCCGGACAGTTTCGCTCTACGAGCAGTACTTC
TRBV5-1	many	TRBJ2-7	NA	CASSPTGSAGYEQYF	TGCGCCAGCAGCCCTACAGGGTCCGCAGGGTACGAGCAGTACTTC
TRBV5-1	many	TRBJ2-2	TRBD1	CASSPSDRDLSGELFF	TGCGCCAGCAGCCCCTCGGACAGGGATTTATCCGGGGAGCTGTTTTTT
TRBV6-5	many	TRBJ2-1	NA	CASGVDSYNEQFF	TGTGCCAGCGGGGTCGACTCATACAATGAGCAGTTCTTC
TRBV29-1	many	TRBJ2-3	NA	CSVLLRTQYF	TGCAGCGTTCTCCTCCGTACGCAGTATTTT
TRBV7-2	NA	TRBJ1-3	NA	CASSLERASGNTIYF	TGTGCCAGCAGCTTAGAACGCGCCTCTGGAAACACCATATATTTT
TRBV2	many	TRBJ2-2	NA	CASSSIRPANTGELFF	TGTGCCAGCAGTTCAATTAGACCCGCGAACACCGGGGAGCTGTTTTTT
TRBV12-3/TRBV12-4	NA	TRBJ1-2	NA	CAFSLREYGYTF	TGTGCCTTCAGTTTAAGGGAGTATGGCTACACCTTC
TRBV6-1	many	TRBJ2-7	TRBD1	CASSDWTGALYEQYF	TGTGCCAGCAGTGATTGGACAGGGGCCCTCTACGAGCAGTACTTC
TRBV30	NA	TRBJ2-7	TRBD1	CAWRLTGNEQYF	TGTGCCTGGAGACTGACAGGGAACGAGCAGTACTTC
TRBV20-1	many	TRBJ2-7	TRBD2	CSARDLRTSGIRSYEQYF	TGCAGTGCTAGAGATCTAAGGACTAGCGGGATACGTTCCTACGAGCAGTACTTC
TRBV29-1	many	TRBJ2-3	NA	CSVFRAVDTQYF	TGCAGCGTTTTCCGTGCTGTAGATACGCAGTATTTT
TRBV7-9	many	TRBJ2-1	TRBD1	CASSLAQGGLNEQFF	TGTGCCAGCAGCTTAGCGCAAGGGGGCCTAAATGAGCAGTTCTTC